A selection of T cell receptor beta chains follows, all from one sample in a study of glioma-infiltrating T cells after dendritic cell vaccination. TCRdb's copy holds only in-frame clones and misses some; the assay was immunoSEQ multiplex PCR. The sample shows under 100,000 clones, roughly 89% of them seen only once. The specimen was blood, collected before dendritic cell vaccination. These receptors were obtained from a human donor with glioblastoma. CDR3s include the opening cysteine and the closing phenylalanine or tryptophan. D genes are given only for firm matches. Clone size is not always given. Where it is, it says once, few, many or a class for expanded clones.

d_gene,abundance,j_gene,v_gene,CDR3aa,CDR3nt
.,.,TRBJ2-3,TRBV2,CASSVHTDTQYF,TGTGCCAGCAGTGTACACACAGATACGCAGTATTTT
TRBD1,.,TRBJ2-7,TRBV5-1,CASSAGTGGLEQYF,TGCGCCAGCAGCGCGGGGACAGGGGGCCTCGAGCAGTACTTC
TRBD1,.,TRBJ2-7,TRBV29-1,CSARTGDAYEQYF,TGCAGCGCCCGGACAGGTGACGCCTACGAGCAGTACTTC
TRBD1,.,TRBJ1-1,TRBV27,CASSTGTVEAFF,TGTGCCAGCAGTACAGGGACAGTCGAAGCTTTCTTT
TRBD2,.,TRBJ2-2,TRBV19,CASSPVQRGNTGELFF,TGTGCCAGTAGCCCTGTGCAGCGGGGGAACACCGGGGAGCTGTTTTTT
TRBD2,.,TRBJ2-1,TRBV19,CASMEGSGGYNEQFF,TGTGCCAGTATGGAAGGTAGCGGGGGATATAATGAGCAGTTCTTC
TRBD2,.,TRBJ2-1,TRBV10-1,CASSELGGRAGTFF,TGCGCCAGCAGTGAACTTGGCGGGAGGGCTGGCACGTTCTTC
.,.,TRBJ1-2,TRBV7-9,CASSRLAGTNYGYTF,TGTGCCAGCAGCCGTCTTGCAGGGACTAACTATGGCTACACCTTC
.,.,TRBJ2-1,TRBV5-1,CASTLGAGGIEQFF,TGCGCCAGCACCCTGGGGGCAGGGGGGATTGAGCAGTTCTTC
.,.,TRBJ1-2,TRBV18,CASSPRQDYGYTF,TGTGCCAGCTCACCTAGACAGGATTATGGCTACACCTTC
TRBD1,.,TRBJ1-2,TRBV5-1,CASSLSGQSSYGYTF,TGCGCCAGCAGCTTGTCGGGACAGTCGAGCTATGGCTACACCTTC
.,.,TRBJ1-5,TRBV2,CASNRVGNQPQHF,TGTGCCAGCAACAGGGTGGGCAATCAGCCCCAGCATTTT
TRBD1,.,TRBJ2-1,TRBV7-3,CASSSDRGNEQFF,TGTGCCAGCAGCTCAGACAGGGGAAATGAGCAGTTCTTC
TRBD1,.,TRBJ1-1,TRBV30,CAWSTVVPGTGNTEAFF,TGTGCCTGGAGTACGGTAGTGCCGGGGACAGGGAACACTGAAGCTTTCTTT
.,.,TRBJ1-1,TRBV11-3,CASSLKTDPPEAFF,TGTGCCAGCAGCTTAAAGACAGATCCCCCTGAAGCTTTCTTT
TRBD1,.,TRBJ1-6,TRBV5-1,CASSSGQGAAPLHF,TGCGCCAGCAGCTCCGGACAGGGAGCGGCACCCCTCCACTTT
TRBD1,.,TRBJ2-1,TRBV11-3,CASSHRQGPWDEQFF,TGTGCCAGCAGCCACCGACAGGGGCCCTGGGATGAGCAGTTCTTC
.,.,TRBJ1-1,TRBV30,CAWIIRSNTEAFF,TGTGCCTGGATTATTCGTTCGAACACTGAAGCTTTCTTT
TRBD2,.,TRBJ2-7,TRBV18,CASSPAGVHEQYF,TGTGCCAGCTCACCAGCGGGAGTTCACGAGCAGTACTTC
TRBD2,few,TRBJ2-1,TRBV6-5,CASSWNSGAVGEQFF,TGTGCCAGCAGTTGGAATAGCGGGGCAGTGGGTGAGCAGTTCTTC
.,.,TRBJ2-6,TRBV14,CASSPPTGTSGANVLTF,TGTGCCAGCAGCCCCCCGACAGGAACCTCTGGGGCCAACGTCCTGACTTTC
.,.,TRBJ2-7,TRBV30,CAWSGGMGGEQYF,TGTGCCTGGAGTGGGGGGATGGGAGGAGAGCAGTACTTC
TRBD2,once,TRBJ2-3,TRBV9,CASSVRTSGSTDTQYF,TGTGCCAGCAGCGTGAGGACTAGCGGGAGCACAGATACGCAGTATTTT
.,.,TRBJ1-6,TRBV5-8,CASSLSGSYNSPLHF,TGTGCCAGCAGCTTATCGGGGTCCTATAATTCACCCCTCCACTTT
.,.,TRBJ2-7,TRBV29-1,CSVEADSPYEQYF,TGCAGCGTTGAAGCCGACAGTCCCTACGAGCAGTACTTC
TRBD1,.,TRBJ1-2,TRBV7-9,CASSLGTGVSGYTF,TGTGCCAGCAGCTTAGGGACAGGCGTCTCTGGCTACACCTTC
.,few,TRBJ2-3,TRBV15,CATSRVGTDTQYF,TGTGCCACCAGCAGAGTCGGTACAGATACGCAGTATTTT
.,.,TRBJ2-7,TRBV4-1,CASSQDYSSYEQYF,TGCGCCAGCAGCCAAGATTATAGCTCCTACGAGCAGTACTTC
.,.,TRBJ1-1,TRBV6-6,CASSKTVNTEAFF,TGTGCCAGCAGTAAAACGGTGAACACTGAAGCTTTCTTT
TRBD1,.,TRBJ1-6,TRBV5-1,CASGPGTGNSPLHF,TGCGCCAGCGGGCCTGGGACAGGGAATTCACCCCTCCACTTT
.,.,TRBJ2-7,TRBV6-5,CASSYSSGRDYEQYF,TGTGCCAGCAGTTACTCGTCCGGCAGGGACTACGAGCAGTACTTC
TRBD1,.,TRBJ1-5,TRBV4-1,CASSRGPTGGGQPQHF,TGCGCCAGCAGCCGAGGACCTACAGGGGGCGGTCAGCCCCAGCATTTT
.,.,TRBJ2-7,TRBV21-1,CASSLGASGKGVVYEQYF,TGTGCCAGCAGCTTAGGGGCTAGCGGGAAGGGAGTCGTCTACGAGCAGTACTTC
TRBD1,.,TRBJ1-3,TRBV29-1,CSTGVGNTIYF,TGCAGCACAGGGGTTGGAAACACCATATATTTT
.,.,TRBJ1-1,TRBV7-6,CASSTPREWNTEAFF,TGTGCCAGCAGCACCCCCCGGGAGTGGAACACTGAAGCTTTCTTT
TRBD2,.,TRBJ2-1,TRBV5-6,CASSPRPAGGYNEQFF,TGTGCCAGCAGCCCAAGGCCAGCGGGGGGCTACAATGAGCAGTTCTTC
TRBD1,once,TRBJ1-5,TRBV12-5,CASGLGTGPNQPQHF,TGTGCTAGTGGTTTGGGGACAGGGCCCAATCAGCCCCAGCATTTT
TRBD1,few,TRBJ1-4,TRBV6-1,CASSEAPGTGVEKLFF,TGTGCCAGCAGTGAAGCCCCCGGGACAGGGGTCGAAAAACTGTTTTTT
.,.,TRBJ2-5,TRBV2,CASSQRGETQYF,TGTGCCAGCAGTCAAAGGGGGGAGACCCAGTACTTC
.,.,TRBJ2-5,TRBV7-9,CASSLDLTGLKTQYF,TGTGCCAGCAGCTTAGATCTCACAGGGCTGAAGACCCAGTACTTC
TRBD2,.,TRBJ2-5,TRBV6-4,CASSESGRAGETQYF,TGTGCCAGCAGTGAAAGCGGGAGGGCTGGGGAGACCCAGTACTTC
.,.,TRBJ2-2,TRBV5-1,CASSLVTSTGELFF,TGCGCCAGCAGCTTGGTTACTTCTACCGGGGAGCTGTTTTTT
TRBD1,.,TRBJ2-7,TRBV5-4,CASSLQGQGAYEQYF,TGTGCCAGCAGCTTGCAGGGACAGGGGGCCTACGAGCAGTACTTC
.,.,TRBJ2-3,TRBV30,CAWSAGDGTDTQYF,TGTGCCTGGAGTGCGGGGGACGGCACAGATACGCAGTATTTT
TRBD2,.,TRBJ2-7,TRBV7-3,CASSLGGAGGYEQYF,TGTGCCAGCAGCCTGGGAGGAGCGGGAGGGTACGAGCAGTACTTC
TRBD1,.,TRBJ1-3,TRBV19,CASSVTGDLGNTIYF,TGTGCCAGTAGTGTGACAGGGGATCTCGGAAACACCATATATTTT
TRBD1,.,TRBJ1-2,TRBV5-1,CASSFGDRGRSNYGYTF,TGCGCCAGCAGCTTTGGGGACAGGGGGCGTTCTAACTATGGCTACACCTTC
TRBD1,.,TRBJ2-3,TRBV27,CASKTGGSTDTQYF,TGTGCCAGCAAAACAGGGGGAAGCACAGATACGCAGTATTTT
.,.,TRBJ1-2,TRBV5-6,CASSLAPAVDYGYTF,TGTGCCAGCAGCTTGGCTCCAGCGGTTGACTATGGCTACACCTTC
.,.,TRBJ1-5,TRBV6-1,CASSENLGQPQHF,TGTGCCAGCAGTGAAAACTTGGGACAACCCCAGCATTTT
.,.,TRBJ1-1,TRBV18,CASSGGADTEAFF,TGTGCCAGCTCAGGTGGGGCGGACACTGAAGCTTTCTTT
TRBD1,.,TRBJ1-2,TRBV30,CAWSTGADYGYTF,TGTGCCTGGAGCACAGGGGCGGACTATGGCTACACCTTC